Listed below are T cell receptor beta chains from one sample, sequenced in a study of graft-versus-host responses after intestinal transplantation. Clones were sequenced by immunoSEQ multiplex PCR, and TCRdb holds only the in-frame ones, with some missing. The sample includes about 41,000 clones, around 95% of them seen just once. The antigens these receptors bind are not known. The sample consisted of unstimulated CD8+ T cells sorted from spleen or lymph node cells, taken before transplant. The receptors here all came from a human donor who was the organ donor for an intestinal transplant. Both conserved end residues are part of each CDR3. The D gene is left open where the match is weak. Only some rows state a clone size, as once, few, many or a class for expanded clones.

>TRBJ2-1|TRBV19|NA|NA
CASSILGGIYLNEQFF
TGTGCCAGTAGTATCTTGGGGGGAATATACCTGAATGAGCAGTTCTTC
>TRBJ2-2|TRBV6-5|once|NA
CASSYFSGGTGELFF
TGTGCCAGCAGTTACTTTTCTGGGGGAACCGGGGAGCTGTTTTTT
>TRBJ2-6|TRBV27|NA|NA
CASSLGGAGANVLTF
TGTGCCAGCAGTTTAGGAGGAGCTGGGGCCAACGTCCTGACTTTC
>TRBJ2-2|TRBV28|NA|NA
CASTKLVTGGISNTGELFF
TGTGCCAGCACCAAGTTGGTTACGGGGGGCATATCGAACACCGGGGAGCTGTTTTTT
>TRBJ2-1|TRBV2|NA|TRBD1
CATSTGQGYNEQFF
TGTGCCACCTCGACCGGACAGGGCTACAATGAGCAGTTCTTC
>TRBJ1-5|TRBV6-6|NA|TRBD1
CASSYSLQGGNQPQHF
TGTGCCAGCAGTTACTCGTTACAGGGGGGCAATCAGCCCCAGCATTTT
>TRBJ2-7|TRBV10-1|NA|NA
CASSPRQLPTVQYF
TGCGCCAGCAGTCCGCGACAGCTTCCTACGGTGCAGTACTTC
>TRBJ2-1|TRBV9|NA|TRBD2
CASSAPGTRYNEQFF
TGTGCCAGCAGCGCCCCCGGGACTAGGTACAATGAGCAGTTCTTC
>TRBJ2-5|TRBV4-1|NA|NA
CASSETWMTLQETQYF
TGCGCCAGCAGTGAAACTTGGATGACTCTTCAAGAGACCCAGTACTTC
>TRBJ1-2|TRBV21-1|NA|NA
CASSKVAGEGTYGYTF
TGTGCCAGCAGCAAAGTCGCAGGGGAAGGTACCTATGGCTACACCTTC
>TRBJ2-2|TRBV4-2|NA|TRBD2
CASSHVDLGGGDTGELFF
TGTGCCAGCAGCCATGTCGATCTGGGGGGAGGGGACACCGGGGAGCTGTTTTTT
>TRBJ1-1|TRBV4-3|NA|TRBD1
CASSTRQGATEAFF
TGCGCCAGCAGCACCCGACAGGGAGCGACTGAAGCTTTCTTT
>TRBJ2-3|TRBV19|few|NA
CASSTPGGATDTQYF
TGTGCCAGTAGTACCCCCGGCGGGGCCACAGATACGCAGTATTTT
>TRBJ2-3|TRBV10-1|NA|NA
CASIMADTQYF
TGCGCCAGCATTATGGCAGATACGCAGTATTTT
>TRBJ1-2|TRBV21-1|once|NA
CASSPTTHRDRVYGYTF
TGTGCCAGCAGCCCTACAACCCACCGGGACAGGGTGTATGGCTACACCTTC
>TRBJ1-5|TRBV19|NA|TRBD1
CASSSGQREIHWGNQPQHF
TGTGCCAGTAGTTCGGGACAGCGAGAAATTCATTGGGGCAATCAGCCCCAGCATTTT
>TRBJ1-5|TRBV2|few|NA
CASSEWYNQPQHF
TGTGCCAGCAGTGAATGGTACAATCAGCCCCAGCATTTT
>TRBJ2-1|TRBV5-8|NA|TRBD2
CASSPVPGLAGGPYNEQFF
TGTGCCAGCAGCCCCGTCCCGGGACTAGCGGGGGGGCCATACAATGAGCAGTTCTTC
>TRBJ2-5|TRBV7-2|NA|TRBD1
CASSFPGTVNPETQYF
TGTGCCAGCAGCTTCCCCGGGACAGTCAACCCAGAGACCCAGTACTTC
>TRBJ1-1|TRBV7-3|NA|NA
CASSLNPGEGTEAFF
TGTGCCAGCAGCTTAAACCCAGGGGAGGGCACTGAAGCTTTCTTT
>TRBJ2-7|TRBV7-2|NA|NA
CASSLGPYSSYEQYF
TGTGCCAGCAGCTTAGGTCCGTACAGCTCCTACGAGCAGTACTTC
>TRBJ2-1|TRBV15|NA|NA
CATSSRGDGNEQFF
TGTGCCACCAGCTCCCGAGGGGATGGCAATGAGCAGTTCTTC
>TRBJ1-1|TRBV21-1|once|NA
CASRIRDRGRPNTEAFF
TGTGCCAGCAGAATCCGGGACAGGGGGCGACCGAACACTGAAGCTTTCTTT
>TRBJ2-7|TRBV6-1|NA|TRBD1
CASSLDRGGPDEQYF
TGTGCCAGCAGTCTAGACAGGGGGGGACCTGACGAGCAGTACTTC
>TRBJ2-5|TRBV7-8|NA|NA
CASSSPLWGSWETQYF
TGTGCCAGCAGCTCACCCTTGTGGGGCTCATGGGAGACCCAGTACTTC
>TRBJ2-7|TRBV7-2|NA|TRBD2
CASSSHPGLATYEQYF
TGTGCCAGCAGCTCCCACCCGGGACTAGCCACCTACGAGCAGTACTTC
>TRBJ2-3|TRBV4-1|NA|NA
CASSQTTDTQYF
TGCGCCAGCAGCCAAACCACAGATACGCAGTATTTT
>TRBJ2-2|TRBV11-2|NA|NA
CASSLGIRWGQSNTGELFF
TGTGCCAGCAGCTTAGGCATTCGTTGGGGACAATCGAACACCGGGGAGCTGTTTTTT